This T cell receptor beta chain was retrieved from a study of cytomegalovirus exposure and HLA in healthy donors. Notes on the study in general: The authors excluded some V segments, including TRBV6-2 and TRBV6-3, as indistinguishable. A prior analysis recorded that most TCR beta V segments were productive about 90% or about 30% of the time. Upon later analysis, TCR association rates were observed to vary by HLA locus, being highest for DRB1 and lowest for HLA-C. In vitro testing confirmed a few CMV-associated chains as specific for CMV antigens.

Primers: 60 Vbeta forward and 13 Jbeta reverse. Sequenced by immunoSEQ multiplex PCR; TCRdb stores in-frame clones only, minus some. The table includes 150,000 to 190,000 clones, roughly 75% detected once. This clone appeared once. Its target is unknown. V shed 3 bases, J shed 2 bases, and the junction held 4 bases outside the gene matches. Germline lookup yields CDR1 SGHRS and CDR2 YFSETQ. The CDR3 loop spans 15 amino acids. The material sequenced was PBMCs. The receptor was derived from a man younger than 35 in good health and CMV-seronegative. The chain couples TRBV5-1 to TRBJ2-3; 9 positions agree with TRBD2. CDR3 bases: TGCGCCAGCAGCTCTAGCGGGAATCCCACAGATACGCAGTATTTT. Encoded protein: CASSSSGNPTDTQYF.